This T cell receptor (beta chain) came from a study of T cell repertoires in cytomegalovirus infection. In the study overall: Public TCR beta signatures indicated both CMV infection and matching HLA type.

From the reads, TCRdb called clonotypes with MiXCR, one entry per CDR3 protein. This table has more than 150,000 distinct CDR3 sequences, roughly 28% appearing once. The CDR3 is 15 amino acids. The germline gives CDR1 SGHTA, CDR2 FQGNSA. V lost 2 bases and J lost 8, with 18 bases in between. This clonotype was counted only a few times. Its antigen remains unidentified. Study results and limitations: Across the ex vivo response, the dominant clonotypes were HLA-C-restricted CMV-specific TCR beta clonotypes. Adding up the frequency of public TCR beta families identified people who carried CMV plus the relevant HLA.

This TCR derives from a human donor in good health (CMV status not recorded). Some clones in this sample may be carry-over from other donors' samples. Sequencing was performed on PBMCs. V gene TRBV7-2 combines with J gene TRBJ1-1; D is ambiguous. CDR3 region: CASSLSLIRLTEAFF. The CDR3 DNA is TGTGCCAGCAGCTTATCCCTCATTCGTTTGACGGAAGCTTTCTTT.